This T cell receptor (beta chain) was captured by sequencing in a study of OX40 agonist ivuxolimab in advanced cancers. Overall study findings and caveats: There were also nonresponders showing low normalized T-cell clonal expansion. More expanded clones were found, on average, in CD8+ than in CD4+ T cells.

Worth noting for this clone: Its antigen is currently unknown. One end of the junction does not line up with germline, which may come from a read error.

From germline, CDR1 is SGHAT and CDR2 FQNNGV. This CDR3 has 13 residues. Clones were read by immunoSEQ multiplex PCR, and TCRdb kept only the in-frame ones, dropping some. The data hold fewer than 50,000 clones, with around 92% observed a single time. This chain links TRBV11-2 with TRBJ2-5, with TRBD2 matching 8 bases. This sample comprised CD4+ or CD8+ T cells sorted from blood, obtained in a trial of the OX40 agonist ivuxolimab. The sequence was obtained from an adult with an advanced solid tumor such as melanoma, head and neck, liver or kidney cancer. The CDR3 spells CASSLGGTSKPNF. CDR3 sequence (DNA): TGTGCCAGCAGCTTAGGCGGGACTAGTAAGCCAAACTTC.